This T cell receptor beta chain stems from a study of T cells after yellow fever vaccination. Study findings and constraints: At around 96% for CD4 and approximately 89% for CD8, most primary-vaccination clones showed up again after the booster.

TCRdb independently ran MiXCR on the 5' RACE reads; one entry per CDR3 protein. The sample yields 200,000 to 250,000 distinct CDR3 sequences, less than 9% seen once. Ten or more counts support this clonotype. What it recognizes is unknown. V was clipped by 1 base and J by 6 bases; unmatched bases: 6. The CDR3 sequence is 14 residues long. Germline V CDR1 and CDR2: SEHNR, FQNEAQ (reference sequence). This sequence originates from a man aged 25-45 years who received the YFV17D yellow fever vaccine. The J gene is TRBJ2-7, the V gene TRBV7-9; 7 bases are shared with TRBD2. The starting material was CD4+ T cells sorted from PBMCs, obtained 15 days after the yellow fever booster vaccination. The CDR3 DNA reads as TGTGCCAGCAGCTTAGGGGCGGGAGAGTTCGAGCAGTACTTC. Translating gives CASSLGAGEFEQYF.